A single sample is the source of the 2 T cell receptor beta chains below, sequenced in a study of cytomegalovirus exposure and HLA in healthy donors. Researchers ran the PCR with 60 Vbeta and 13 Jbeta primers. TCRdb's table, derived via immunoSEQ multiplex PCR, lists solely in-frame clones and lacks some. Of about 110,000 clones listed, around three quarters are singletons. The sample was PBMCs. Source of these receptors: a young man in good health and CMV-seropositive.

The chain links TRBV29-1 to TRBJ2-1, with 10 bases aligning to TRBD2. CDR3 length equals 16 residues. Germline trimming cut 8 bases from V and 0 bases from J; bases unmatched to any gene: 10. Germline values: CDR1 SQVTM, CDR2 ANQGSEA. The CDR3 region has the DNA TGCAGCTCTCACGCTAGCGGGGGTTCCTCCTACAATGAGCAGTTCTTC. Its translation: CSSHASGGSSYNEQFF.

Only a few counts were recorded for this clone. V and J are TRBV7-9 and TRBJ1-2; D is unclear. This CDR3 has 13 residues. Germline CDR1 and CDR2: SEHNR and FQNEAQ (reference sequence). The V end lost 4 bases, the J end lost 2 bases, and 8 bases lay between the germline ends. CDR3 region: CASSSTENYGYTF. The CDR3 nucleotides read TGTGCCAGCAGCTCTACAGAGAACTATGGCTACACCTTC. Variable domain in full (rest from reference TRBV7-9 and TRBJ1-2): DTGVSQNPRHKITKRGQNVTFRCDPISEHNRLYWYRQTLGQGPEFLTYFQNEAQLEKSRLLSDRFSAERPKGSFSTLEIQRTEQGDSAMYLCASSSTENYGYTFGSGTRLTVV.